A selection of T cell receptor beta chains follows, all from one sample in a study of blood T cell repertoires in COVID-19. The protocol was immunoSEQ multiplex PCR, while the TCRdb copy is restricted to in-frame clones and leaves out a portion. The table includes around 37,000 clones, around 84% detected once. Sample: peripheral blood. Receptor source: a man aged 55-75 years with COVID-19, enrolled during active disease. The CDR3 runs from the conserved cysteine through the conserved F or W. The order of the fields is J gene, clone size, V gene, D gene, CDR3 protein, CDR3 DNA. The D gene is left open where the match is weak. Clone sizes are given selectively: once, few, many, or a class where the clone is expanded.

>TRBJ1-3|-|TRBV3-1/TRBV3-2|TRBD1
CASSQGTGMNTIYF
TGTGCCAGCAGCCAAGGGACAGGGATGAACACCATATATTTT
>TRBJ1-1|-|TRBV6-5|-
CASSSDRLRAFF
TGTGCCAGCAGTTCTGACAGGCTGAGGGCTTTCTTT
>TRBJ1-1|-|TRBV5-1|-
CASSLNQGGTEAFF
TGCGCCAGCAGCTTGAATCAGGGTGGCACTGAAGCTTTCTTT
>TRBJ1-5|-|TRBV2|TRBD1
CASSRQGGGNQPQHF
TGTGCCAGCAGTCGACAGGGGGGTGGCAATCAGCCCCAGCATTTT
>TRBJ2-7|-|TRBV10-3|TRBD2
CAISAGLAGGVAYEQYF
TGTGCCATCAGTGCGGGACTAGCGGGAGGAGTGGCCTACGAGCAGTACTTC
>TRBJ1-6|-|TRBV10-3|-
CAISAAGDNSPLHF
TGTGCCATCAGCGCCGCAGGGGACAATTCACCCCTCCACTTT
>TRBJ2-3|few|TRBV2|-
CASSVRGNTQYF
TGTGCCAGCAGTGTCAGGGGAAATACGCAGTATTTT
>TRBJ1-2|-|TRBV2|-
CASSARQAQYYGYTF
TGTGCCAGCAGTGCTAGACAGGCCCAATACTATGGCTACACCTTC
>TRBJ1-5|-|TRBV6-1|-
CASSEVTVLSLYQPQHF
TGTGCCAGCAGTGAGGTAACAGTACTCTCCCTTTATCAGCCCCAGCATTTT
>TRBJ2-4|-|TRBV5-1|-
CASSLADNAQIQYF
TGCGCCAGCAGCTTGGCCGACAACGCCCAGATTCAGTACTTC
>TRBJ2-7|-|TRBV6-1|-
CASSETNTNQYF
TGTGCCAGCAGTGAGACTAACACTAACCAGTACTTC
>TRBJ1-5|-|TRBV2|TRBD1
CASSWTGADQPQHF
TGTGCCAGCAGTTGGACAGGGGCAGATCAGCCCCAGCATTTT
>TRBJ2-5|-|TRBV3-1/TRBV3-2|TRBD2
CASSQAHGGETQYF
TGTGCCAGCAGCCAGGCTCACGGGGGGGAGACCCAGTACTTC
>TRBJ2-1|-|TRBV28|-
CASTRQGGHEQFF
TGTGCCAGCACCCGACAGGGAGGACATGAGCAGTTCTTC
>TRBJ1-1|-|TRBV5-1|-
CASSLAGRTENTEAFF
TGCGCCAGCAGCTTGGCCGGAAGGACAGAGAACACTGAAGCTTTCTTT
>TRBJ2-7|-|TRBV7-9|-
CASSFGGEQYF
TGTGCCAGCAGCTTCGGAGGCGAGCAGTACTTC
>TRBJ1-5|-|TRBV2|-
CASSDSGGGGNQPQHF
TGTGCCAGCAGTGACAGTGGGGGGGGCGGCAATCAGCCCCAGCATTTT
>TRBJ1-2|-|TRBV19|TRBD1
CASSDRGRDYGYTF
TGTGCCAGTAGCGACAGGGGAAGGGATTATGGCTACACCTTC
>TRBJ2-4|-|TRBV5-4|TRBD1
CASSYQGEDIQYF
TGTGCCAGCAGCTATCAGGGGGAAGACATTCAGTACTTC
>TRBJ2-3|-|TRBV7-7|-
CASSPGRNRDTDTQYF
TGTGCCAGCAGCCCTGGCCGTAACAGGGATACAGATACGCAGTATTTT
>TRBJ1-1|-|TRBV19|-
CASTGPINTEAFF
TGTGCCAGTACAGGGCCTATAAACACTGAAGCTTTCTTT
>TRBJ1-5|-|TRBV18|-
CASSPGTGNQPQHF
TGTGCCAGCTCACCGGGAACGGGGAATCAGCCCCAGCATTTT
>TRBJ2-7|-|TRBV1|-
CTSSQDPPSGSGVDEQYF
TGCACCAGCAGCCAAGACCCCCCTAGCGGGAGTGGCGTGGACGAGCAGTACTTC
>TRBJ1-1|-|TRBV19|-
CASSITGQNTEAFF
TGTGCCAGTAGTATTACAGGGCAGAACACTGAAGCTTTCTTT
>TRBJ1-2|-|TRBV27|TRBD1
CASSLGQGLEDYGYTF
TGTGCCAGCAGTTTGGGACAGGGGCTTGAAGACTATGGCTACACCTTC
>TRBJ1-2|-|TRBV19|TRBD1
CASSPTGEGYGYTF
TGTGCCAGTAGCCCGACAGGGGAGGGCTATGGCTACACCTTC
>TRBJ2-4|once|TRBV30|TRBD2
CAWSPGTSGRGSKNIQYF
TGTGCCTGGAGTCCCGGGACTAGCGGGAGGGGTTCCAAAAACATTCAGTACTTC
>TRBJ2-7|-|TRBV28|-
CASSLSGGSYEQYF
TGTGCCAGCAGTTTATCCGGAGGGTCCTACGAGCAGTACTTC
>TRBJ1-5|-|TRBV2|TRBD1
CASSVSTGGHSNQPQHF
TGTGCCAGCAGTGTTTCGACAGGGGGGCATAGCAATCAGCCCCAGCATTTT
>TRBJ2-1|-|TRBV6-2/TRBV6-3|TRBD2
CASSWTRRYNEQFF
TGTGCCAGCAGTTGGACTAGGCGGTACAATGAGCAGTTCTTC
>TRBJ2-3|-|TRBV2|TRBD1
CASSQDRVADTQYF
TGTGCCAGCAGTCAGGACAGGGTAGCAGATACGCAGTATTTT
>TRBJ1-2|-|TRBV2|-
CASSLLVFGYTF
TGTGCCAGCAGTCTCTTAGTCTTTGGCTACACCTTC
>TRBJ1-2|-|TRBV5-1|TRBD1
CASSSQTGGDGYTF
TGCGCCAGCAGCTCCCAAACAGGGGGAGATGGCTACACCTTC
>TRBJ1-1|-|TRBV29-1|TRBD1
CSVRDRSLNTEAFF
TGCAGCGTTCGGGACAGATCTTTGAACACTGAAGCTTTCTTT
>TRBJ2-5|-|TRBV11-2|-
CASSLAVGETQYF
TGTGCCAGCAGCTTGGCGGTTGGAGAGACCCAGTACTTC
>TRBJ1-1|-|TRBV7-2|-
CASRKGGRGTEAFF
TGTGCCAGCAGGAAAGGGGGTAGGGGCACTGAAGCTTTCTTT
>TRBJ1-2|-|TRBV28|TRBD1
CASSPPTTGPGNYGYTF
TGTGCCAGCAGCCCCCCGACGACAGGGCCTGGTAACTATGGCTACACCTTC
>TRBJ2-7|-|TRBV3-1/TRBV3-2|-
CASSSGYEQYF
TGTGCCAGCAGCTCCGGGTACGAGCAGTACTTC
>TRBJ2-3|-|TRBV18|-
CASSQSRGAGDTQYF
TGTGCCAGCTCCCAAAGCCGCGGCGCCGGAGATACGCAGTATTTT
>TRBJ2-7|-|TRBV6-5|TRBD1
CASSPDRGYEQYF
TGTGCCAGCAGCCCCGACAGGGGCTACGAGCAGTACTTC
>TRBJ2-1|-|TRBV29-1|TRBD2
CSVTSGSWDEQFF
TGCAGCGTCACTAGCGGGAGCTGGGATGAGCAGTTCTTC
>TRBJ2-7|-|TRBV7-2|-
CASSPGRYSYEQYF
TGTGCCAGCAGCCCAGGGAGGTACTCCTACGAGCAGTACTTC
>TRBJ1-4|-|TRBV5-1|-
CASSHQGLNEKLFF
TGCGCCAGCAGCCATCAGGGGCTTAATGAAAAACTGTTTTTT
>TRBJ1-5|few|TRBV7-2|TRBD1
CASSLGQGAGQPQHF
TGTGCCAGCAGCTTGGGACAGGGGGCAGGACAGCCCCAGCATTTT
>TRBJ1-4|-|TRBV12-3/TRBV12-4|-
CASSFREKLFF
TGTGCCAGCAGTTTTCGTGAAAAACTGTTTTTT
>TRBJ1-3|-|TRBV13|-
CASRRGLSGNTIYF
TGTGCCAGCAGGAGGGGACTCTCTGGAAACACCATATATTTT
>TRBJ1-2|-|TRBV29-1|TRBD1
CSVSGQGGYGYTF
TGCAGCGTTTCAGGACAGGGGGGCTATGGCTACACCTTC
>TRBJ1-1|-|TRBV5-1|-
CASSWAGDLDTEAFF
TGCGCCAGCAGCTGGGCAGGGGATTTGGACACTGAAGCTTTCTTT
>TRBJ1-1|-|TRBV18|-
CASSPQEQNTEAFF
TGTGCCAGCTCACCACAGGAGCAGAACACTGAAGCTTTCTTT
>TRBJ1-1|-|TRBV5-1|TRBD1
CASSLYRGGTEAFF
TGCGCCAGCAGCTTGTACAGGGGTGGCACTGAAGCTTTCTTT
>TRBJ2-3|-|TRBV11-1|-
CASSPASAQGTQYF
TGTGCCAGCAGCCCCGCCTCGGCTCAGGGTACGCAGTATTTT
>TRBJ2-3|-|TRBV28|-
CASSPPWGIRADTQYF
TGTGCCAGCAGTCCACCGTGGGGAATCAGGGCAGATACGCAGTATTTT
>TRBJ2-2|-|TRBV19|-
CASSSLQAGELFF
TGTGCCAGTAGTAGTCTTCAGGCCGGGGAGCTGTTTTTT
>TRBJ2-5|-|TRBV18|-
CASSPFKRTKETQYF
TGTGCCAGCTCACCTTTTAAGAGAACGAAAGAGACCCAGTACTTC
>TRBJ1-6|few|TRBV28|TRBD1
CASSTGRTGYNSPLHF
TGTGCCAGCAGCACCGGAAGGACAGGGTATAATTCACCCCTCCACTTT
>TRBJ2-6|-|TRBV4-2|TRBD1
CASSQGTGSTGANVLTF
TGTGCCAGCAGCCAAGGGACAGGGTCAACTGGGGCCAACGTCCTGACTTTC
>TRBJ1-3|-|TRBV18|-
CASSPLTISSGNTIYF
TGTGCCAGCTCACCATTAACTATAAGCTCTGGAAACACCATATATTTT